Listed below are T cell receptor beta chains from one sample, sequenced in a study of beta chain features in type 1 diabetes. Profiled with immunoSEQ multiplex PCR; TCRdb holds only in-frame clones, not every one. The sample records about 160,000 clones, roughly 60% being singletons. The sequenced material came from naive CD4+ T cells from blood. The receptors were sampled from a man aged 30-40 years with type 1 diabetes. Both conserved end residues are part of each CDR3. Each record gives: D gene, J gene, clone size, V gene, CDR3 protein, CDR3 DNA. The D gene is left open where the match is weak. Where a row states a size, it is once, few, many or the class of an expanded clone; other rows omit it.

.	TRBJ1-2	.	TRBV13	CASSLNGFYGYTF	TGTGCCAGCAGCTTAAATGGATTCTATGGCTACACCTTC
.	TRBJ1-6	.	TRBV6-1	CASSEPQGPIPSPLHF	TGTGCCAGCAGTGAACCGCAGGGGCCTATCCCTTCACCCCTCCACTTT
.	TRBJ2-7	.	TRBV9	CASSPRTSQSSYEQYF	TGTGCCAGCAGCCCCCGAACCTCTCAAAGCTCCTACGAGCAGTACTTC
.	TRBJ1-4	once	TRBV27	CASTASEKLFF	TGTGCCAGCACTGCAAGTGAAAAACTGTTTTTT
.	TRBJ1-5	.	TRBV4-1	CASSLGDRGGQPQHF	TGCGCCAGCAGCCTCGGGGACCGGGGCGGGCAGCCCCAGCATTTT
TRBD1	TRBJ2-7	.	TRBV29-1	CSGGQGLGEQYF	TGCAGCGGGGGACAGGGACTTGGCGAGCAGTACTTC
TRBD1	TRBJ1-2	.	TRBV18	CASSPDRVSYTF	TGTGCCAGCTCACCGGACAGGGTGAGCTACACCTTC
.	TRBJ2-5	.	TRBV6-5	CASSYIRGQETQYF	TGTGCCAGCAGTTATATACGGGGGCAAGAGACCCAGTACTTC
.	TRBJ1-2	once	TRBV5-1	CASSLDSLNYGYTF	TGCGCCAGCAGCTTGGACAGCCTAAACTATGGCTACACCTTC
.	TRBJ1-2	.	TRBV4-3	CASSQYQENYGYTF	TGCGCCAGCAGCCAATATCAGGAGAACTATGGCTACACCTTC
.	TRBJ1-4	.	TRBV30	CAWSVTQSTNEKLFF	TGTGCCTGGAGTGTAACGCAGTCAACTAATGAAAAACTGTTTTTT
.	TRBJ2-3	.	TRBV7-7	CASSPGADGTDTQYF	TGTGCTAGCAGTCCAGGGGCCGATGGCACAGATACGCAGTATTTT
.	TRBJ2-1	.	TRBV5-4	CASSLGRAYNEQFF	TGTGCCAGCAGCTTGGGACGGGCCTACAATGAGCAGTTCTTC
.	TRBJ1-1	.	TRBV29-1	CSVEGVSGAFF	TGCAGCGTTGAAGGGGTCTCAGGGGCTTTCTTT
.	TRBJ2-1	.	TRBV7-2	CASTRDSAGPNEQFF	TGTGCCAGTACCAGGGATTCGGCGGGGCCCAATGAGCAGTTCTTC
.	TRBJ1-1	few	TRBV5-8	CASSPYHQGTEAFF	TGTGCCAGCAGCCCGTACCACCAGGGCACTGAAGCTTTCTTT
TRBD1	TRBJ1-2	.	TRBV5-4	CASSRGQDLGYTF	TGTGCCAGCAGCAGGGGACAGGATCTTGGCTACACCTTC
TRBD1	TRBJ1-5	few	TRBV30	CAWSRGQGYNQPQHF	TGTGCCTGGAGCCGAGGACAGGGCTACAATCAGCCCCAGCATTTT
.	TRBJ1-1	.	TRBV29-1	CSVAVRGNTEAFF	TGCAGCGTTGCCGTCAGGGGGAACACTGAAGCTTTCTTT
.	TRBJ2-6	.	TRBV9	CASSFRHYSGANVLTF	TGTGCCAGCAGCTTTCGACACTACTCTGGGGCCAACGTCCTGACTTTC
.	TRBJ2-3	.	TRBV5-1	CASSLEGQNTQYF	TGCGCCAGCAGCTTGGAGGGCCAGAATACGCAGTATTTT
TRBD1	TRBJ2-3	.	TRBV7-2	CASSDRETDTQYF	TGTGCCAGCAGCGACAGGGAGACAGATACGCAGTATTTT
TRBD1	TRBJ2-5	.	TRBV5-1	CASSSDRGETQYF	TGCGCCAGCAGCTCGGACAGGGGAGAGACCCAGTACTTC
TRBD1	TRBJ1-6	.	TRBV10-2	CASSLQNRGTSPLHF	TGCGCCAGCAGCTTGCAAAACAGGGGCACTTCACCCCTCCACTTT
.	TRBJ2-1	.	TRBV7-2	CASSLVGNEQFF	TGTGCCAGCAGCTTAGTAGGCAATGAGCAGTTCTTC
.	TRBJ2-1	.	TRBV20-1	CSVAGNEQFF	TGCAGTGTGGCAGGGAATGAGCAGTTCTTC
.	TRBJ2-1	few	TRBV30	CAWSGIENNEQFF	TGTGCCTGGAGTGGTATAGAGAACAATGAGCAGTTCTTC
.	TRBJ2-3	.	TRBV20-1	CSALQTDTQYF	TGCAGTGCCTTACAGACAGATACGCAGTATTTT